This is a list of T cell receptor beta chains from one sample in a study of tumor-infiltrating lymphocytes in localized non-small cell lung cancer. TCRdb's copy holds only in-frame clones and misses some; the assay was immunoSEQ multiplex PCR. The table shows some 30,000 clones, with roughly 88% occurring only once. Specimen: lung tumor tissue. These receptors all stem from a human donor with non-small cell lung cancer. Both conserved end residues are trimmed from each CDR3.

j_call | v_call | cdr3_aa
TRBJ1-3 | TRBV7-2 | ASSLEGALNTIY
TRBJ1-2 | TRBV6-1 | ASSEDRWDYGYT
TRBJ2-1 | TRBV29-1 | SVGLNEQF
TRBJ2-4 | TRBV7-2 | ASRLEEWDIQY
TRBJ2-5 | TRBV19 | ASSTKGAQY
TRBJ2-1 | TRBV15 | ATSRTSNLYNEQF
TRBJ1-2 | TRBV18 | ASSPGTENYGYT
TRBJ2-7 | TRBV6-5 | ASSFAGTGGLDEQY
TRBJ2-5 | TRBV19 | ASSPRPGQALLAQY
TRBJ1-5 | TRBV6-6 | ASSYPGQGGNQPQH
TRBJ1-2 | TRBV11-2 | ASSLREQYGYT
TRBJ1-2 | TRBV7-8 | ASSFTGNGYT
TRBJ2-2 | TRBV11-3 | ASSRTVNTGELF
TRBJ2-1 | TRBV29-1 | STREVGSSYNEQF
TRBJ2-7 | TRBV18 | ASSPRQLEQY
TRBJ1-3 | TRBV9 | ASSAQGPISGNTIY
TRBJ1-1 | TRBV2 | ASTGTSARTEAF
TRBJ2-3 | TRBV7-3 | ASSDPRGGDTQY
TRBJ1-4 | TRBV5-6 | ASSLGQTKNEKLF
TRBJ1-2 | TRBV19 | ASSTGQVGYT
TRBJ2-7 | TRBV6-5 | ASRGRPYEQY
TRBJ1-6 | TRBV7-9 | ASSSPAGGGSPLH
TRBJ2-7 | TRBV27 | ASSQRTGNYEQY
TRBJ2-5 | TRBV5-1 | ASSPGAGETQY
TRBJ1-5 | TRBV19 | ASSIQGRSNQPQH
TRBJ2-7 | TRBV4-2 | ASSRTGYEQY
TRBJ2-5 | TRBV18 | ASSREETQY
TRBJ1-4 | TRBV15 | ATSSRGGPLF
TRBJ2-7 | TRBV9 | ASSVEGLAESSYEQY
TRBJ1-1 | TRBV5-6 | ASSWGLRGGNTEAF
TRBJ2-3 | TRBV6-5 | ASRGRGSQDTQY
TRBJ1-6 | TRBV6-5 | ASSLLINSPLH
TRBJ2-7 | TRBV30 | AWRKSGGAWQY
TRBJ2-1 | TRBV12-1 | ASSFPSAGGNNEQF
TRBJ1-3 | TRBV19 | ASRQLLSGNTIY
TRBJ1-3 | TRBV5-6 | ASSPEVRSTTIY
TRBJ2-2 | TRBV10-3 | AISESALTGELF
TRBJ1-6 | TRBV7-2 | ASSSTGTGGAPLH
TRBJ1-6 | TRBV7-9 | ASSLGTEGYSPLH
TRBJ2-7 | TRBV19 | ASSPGLTYEQY
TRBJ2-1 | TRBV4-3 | ASSAGHRGFYNEQF
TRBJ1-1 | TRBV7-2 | ASSDPGKLNTEAF
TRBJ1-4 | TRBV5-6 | ASRLGTGNNRKLF
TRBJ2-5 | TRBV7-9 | ASSPGLAGGRETQY
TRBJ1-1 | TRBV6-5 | ASKSGGDWNTEAF
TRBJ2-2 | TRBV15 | ATSKTGWTGELF
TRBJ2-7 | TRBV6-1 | AIALGDEQY
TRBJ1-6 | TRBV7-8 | ASSLLSGTGNSPLH
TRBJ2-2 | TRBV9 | ASSSGVNTGELF
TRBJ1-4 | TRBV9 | ASSVGGQNEKLF
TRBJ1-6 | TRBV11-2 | ASSLVGQGHNSPLH
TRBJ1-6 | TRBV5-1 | ASSLAAGENSPLH
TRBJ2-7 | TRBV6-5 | ASRTVNYEQY
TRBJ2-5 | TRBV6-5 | ASAQRGKETQY
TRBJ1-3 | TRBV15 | ATSRGESSGNTIY
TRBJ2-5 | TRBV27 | ASRGSPGLGETQY
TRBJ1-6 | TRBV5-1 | ASSLAGGDSPLH
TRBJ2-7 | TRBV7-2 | ASTSSSYEQY
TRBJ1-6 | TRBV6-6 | ASRAPGQGQSPLH